This TCR beta chain appears in the sequencing data of a study of T cell repertoires in cytomegalovirus infection. Study at large: Newly reported HLA-C-restricted and thoroughly characterized HLA-B-restricted CMV epitopes were employed. Indications of both CMV infection and matching HLA type were provided by public TCR beta signatures.

Trimming took off 5 bases at V and 4 bases at J, with 17 bases between the two ends. Germline V gene sequence: CDR1 LNHNV, CDR2 YYDKDF (reference sequence). This CDR3 is built from 15 residues. TCRdb reanalysed the reads using MiXCR and keeps one entry per CDR3 protein. The sample has some 800,000 distinct CDR3 sequences, 25% to 35% seen once. A note on this clonotype: Its specificity is unknown.

The sequenced sample was cultured CD8+ T cells from PBMCs, obtained from culture after CMV antigen stimulation. The source is a human donor in good health (CMV status not recorded). Some clones in this sample may be carry-over from other donors' samples. The rearrangement uses TRBV15 and TRBJ1-2, with no clear D. The CDR3: CATSGRVGNSYGYTF. The CDR3 DNA follows: TGTGCCACCAGCGGCCGGGTCGGGAATAGCTATGGCTACACCTTC.